Listed here is a single T cell receptor (beta chain). The data were obtained in a study of T cell responses to AZD1222 COVID-19 vaccine. V gave up 3 bases and J gave up 5 bases; unmatched junction bases: 1. Germline V gives CDR1 KGHSH, CDR2 LQKENI. This CDR3 has 12 amino acids. Libraries were prepared by immunoSEQ multiplex PCR; TCRdb keeps only in-frame clonotypes and omits some of them. Counted here are 200,000 or so clones, approximately 94% occurring once; the ten biggest clones make up less than 1.2%. The clonotype originates from an adult who received the AZD1222 COVID-19 vaccine. The J gene is TRBJ2-7, the V gene TRBV18, with 7 bases matching TRBD1. Sequencing used peripheral blood, obtained 28 days after the second AZD1222 dose. The CDR3 sequence: CASSPQGDEQYF. Written as DNA, the CDR3 is TGTGCCAGCTCACCCCAGGGGGACGAGCAGTACTTC.